This T cell receptor beta chain was found in a study of shared clonotypes between healthy human individuals. Study-level information: Per donor, CD8 memory used one plate, CD8 naive used two, CD4 memory used three and CD4 naive used three. Study findings and constraints: Several donors held about 5% of naive CD4 clonotypes in common.

CD8 cells regarded as naive lacked CD45RO, were positively chosen for CCR7, and omitted terminally differentiated effector memory CD45RA+ cells. Among the donors, all were Caucasian adults who lived in Nashville, Tennessee. V was shortened by 2 bases and J by 6 bases, with 5 bases between the two germline ends. This CDR3 contains 12 residues. Germline V CDR1 and CDR2: SEHNR, FQNEAQ (reference sequence). Each replicate PCR on the sorted subsets used roughly 210 ng DNA (around 30,000 T cell genomes). Clones were read by immunoSEQ multiplex PCR, and TCRdb kept only the in-frame ones, dropping some. The sample lists about 600,000 clones; roughly 98% were seen once. Details on this clone: Its antigen is currently unknown.

The sequenced sample was naive CD8+ T cells sorted from blood. The origin of this receptor is a young man in good health. The rearrangement joins TRBV7-9 to TRBJ2-1, with D unresolved. The CDR3 DNA reads as TGTGCCAGCAGCTTAAAAGCCAATGAGCAGTTCTTC. Amino acid sequence: CASSLKANEQFF.